The rows below give T cell receptor beta chains drawn from one sample of a study of blood T cells in healthy people across ages. TCRdb re-analysed the 5' RACE reads in MiXCR, keeping a single row per CDR3 protein. This table holds 650,000 to 1,000,000 distinct CDR3 sequences, 35% to 60% found once. Source material: blood. Source of these receptors: a man aged 80 or over in good health. CDR3s include the opening cysteine and the closing phenylalanine or tryptophan. The D gene is left open where the match is weak. Only part of the rows carry a size: once, few, many, or a class if the clone is expanded.

few	TRBJ1-2	.	TRBV6-5	14	TGTGCCAGCAGTTATATGGAGGGGAACTATGGCTACACCTTC	CASSYMEGNYGYTF
.	TRBJ2-5	.	TRBV20-1	12	TGCAGTGCTAGCCCTAGCAGGCAGACCCAGTACTTC	CSASPSRQTQYF
.	TRBJ2-4	.	TRBV7-2	13	TGTGCCAGCAGCTTCGGCAGGGGTAACATTCAGTACTTC	CASSFGRGNIQYF
many	TRBJ2-4	TRBD1	TRBV7-9	16	TGTGCCAGCAGCTCAGCTTACCAGGGGGCTGGAAACATTCAGTACTTC	CASSSAYQGAGNIQYF
many	TRBJ2-5	TRBD2	TRBV20-1	18	TGCAGTGCCCACCGTGCGGGAGGGGGGGACTCGTCCCAAGAGACCCAGTACTTC	CSAHRAGGGDSSQETQYF
.	TRBJ1-1	.	TRBV11-3	13	TGTGCCAGCAGCCCTAGGCAGGACGCTGAAGCTTTCTTT	CASSPRQDAEAFF
few	TRBJ2-1	TRBD2	TRBV2	14	TGTGCCAGCAGCCCGGGACTAGACGTCAATGAGCAGTTCTTC	CASSPGLDVNEQFF
.	TRBJ1-1	.	TRBV12-3/TRBV12-4	13	TGTGCCGGCAGTTTGGGACCGAACACTGAAGCTTTCTTT	CAGSLGPNTEAFF
.	TRBJ2-7	.	TRBV12-3/TRBV12-4	15	TGTGCCAGCAGTTTGGCAGGTTTTAGCTCCTACGAGCAGTACTTC	CASSLAGFSSYEQYF
many	TRBJ2-5	TRBD2	TRBV20-1	14	TGCAGTGCTAGAGATCCTAGCGGGAAAGAGACCCAGTACTTC	CSARDPSGKETQYF
.	TRBJ2-1	TRBD2	TRBV5-1	15	TGCGCCAGCAGCTTAGGCGCGGGGGGACACAATGAGCAGTTCTTC	CASSLGAGGHNEQFF
.	TRBJ2-7	TRBD1	TRBV27	15	TGTGCCAGCAGCACCGGGACAGCCTCCTACAATGAGCAGTACTTC	CASSTGTASYNEQYF